This T cell receptor (beta chain) was recorded in a study of T cell responses to AZD1222 COVID-19 vaccine. The germline V gene has CDR1 DFQATT and CDR2 SNEGSKA (reference sequence). The germline V and J ends were trimmed by 3 bases and 5 bases, with 13 bases remaining between them. The CDR3 covers 13 residues. TCRdb's table, derived via immunoSEQ multiplex PCR, lists solely in-frame clones and lacks some. The profile shows around 77,000 clones, around 86% of them singletons. This TCR was sampled from an adult in good health. The chain is built from TRBV20-1 and TRBJ1-2; D uncertain. The sequencing used peripheral blood, collected on day 0 of AZD1222 vaccination. This chain's CDR3 is CSASIISSYGYTF. The CDR3 DNA sequence: TGCAGTGCTAGTATTATATCTTCATATGGCTACACCTTC.